Sequencing of this TCR beta chain was carried out in a study of shared clonotypes between healthy human individuals. Whole-study context: Two female and three male donors aged 18 to 49 were enrolled. Findings and caveats of the study: Generation probability values for non-shared clonotypes were lower than those for clonotypes shared by all four donors.

Measured with immunoSEQ multiplex PCR; TCRdb has only the in-frame clones, and not every one. The sample consists of some 2.1 million clones, approximately 94% of them appearing once. Regarding this clone: The target antigen is unknown.

The naive CD8 subset, CD45RO-negative cells positively selected for CCR7, excluded terminally differentiated effector memory CD45RA+ cells. The sequence was collected from a man younger than 35 in good health. The specimen was naive CD8+ T cells sorted from blood.

Here the CDR3 DNA reads TGTGCCAGCAGGCAGGGGATCTCCTACGAGCAGTACTTC. Residues: CASRQGISYEQYF. This chain uses TRBV5-6 with TRBJ2-7; a possible D gene is TRBD1 (6 bases). This CDR3 is 13 amino acids long. The germline CDR1 and CDR2 sequences are SGHDT and YYEEEE. Trimming stripped 5 bases from V and 0 bases from J, with 9 bases between.